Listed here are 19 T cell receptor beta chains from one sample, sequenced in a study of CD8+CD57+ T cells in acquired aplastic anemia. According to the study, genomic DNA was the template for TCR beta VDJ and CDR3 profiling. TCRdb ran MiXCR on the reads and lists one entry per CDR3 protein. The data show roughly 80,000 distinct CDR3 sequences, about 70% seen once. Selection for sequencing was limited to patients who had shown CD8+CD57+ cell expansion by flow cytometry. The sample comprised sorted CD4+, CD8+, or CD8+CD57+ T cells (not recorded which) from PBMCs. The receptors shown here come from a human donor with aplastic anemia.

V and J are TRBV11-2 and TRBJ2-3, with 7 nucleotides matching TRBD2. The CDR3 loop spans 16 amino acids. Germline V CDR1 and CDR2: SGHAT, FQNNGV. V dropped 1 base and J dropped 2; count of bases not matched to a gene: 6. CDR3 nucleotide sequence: TGTGCCAGCAGCTTAGTTGACGGGGGGACCACAGATACGCAGTATTTT. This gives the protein CASSLVDGGTTDTQYF.

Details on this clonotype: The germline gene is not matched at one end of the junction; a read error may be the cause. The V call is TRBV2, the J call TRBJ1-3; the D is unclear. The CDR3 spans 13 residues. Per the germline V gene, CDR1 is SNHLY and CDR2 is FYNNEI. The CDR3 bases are TGTGCCAGCACGCAGGACTCTGAAAACACCATATATTTT. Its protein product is CASTQDSENTIYF.

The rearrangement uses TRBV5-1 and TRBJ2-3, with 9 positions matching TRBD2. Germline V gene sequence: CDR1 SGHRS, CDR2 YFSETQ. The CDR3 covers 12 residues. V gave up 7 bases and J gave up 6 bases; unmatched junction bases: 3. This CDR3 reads CASAREGDTQYF. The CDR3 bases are TGCGCCAGCGCGCGGGAGGGGGATACGCAGTATTTT.

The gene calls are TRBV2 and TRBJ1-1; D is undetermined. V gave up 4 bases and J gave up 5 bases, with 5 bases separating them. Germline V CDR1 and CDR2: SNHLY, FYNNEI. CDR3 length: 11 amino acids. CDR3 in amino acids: CASSVLTEAFF. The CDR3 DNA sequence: TGTGCCAGCAGTGTTCTAACTGAAGCTTTCTTT.

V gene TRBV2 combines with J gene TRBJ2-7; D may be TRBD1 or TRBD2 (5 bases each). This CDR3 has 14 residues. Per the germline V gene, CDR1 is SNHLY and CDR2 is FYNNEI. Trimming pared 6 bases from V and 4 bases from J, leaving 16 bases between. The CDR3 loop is CASSLLGVRYEQYF. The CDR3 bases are TGTGCCAGCAGCCTCCTGGGGGTAAGGTACGAGCAGTACTTC.

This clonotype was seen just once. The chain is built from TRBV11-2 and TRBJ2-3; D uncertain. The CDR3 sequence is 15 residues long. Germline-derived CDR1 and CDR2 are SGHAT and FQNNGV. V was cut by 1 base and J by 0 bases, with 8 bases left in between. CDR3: CASSLGLTSTDTQYF. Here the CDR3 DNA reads TGTGCCAGCAGCTTAGGACTGACTAGCACAGATACGCAGTATTTT.

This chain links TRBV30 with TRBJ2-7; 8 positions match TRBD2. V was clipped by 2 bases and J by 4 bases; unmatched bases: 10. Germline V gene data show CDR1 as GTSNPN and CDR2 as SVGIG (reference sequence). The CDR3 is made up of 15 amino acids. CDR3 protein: CAWSRQAGEGYEQYF. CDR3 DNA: TGTGCCTGGAGTCGGCAAGCGGGAGAAGGGTACGAGCAGTACTTC.

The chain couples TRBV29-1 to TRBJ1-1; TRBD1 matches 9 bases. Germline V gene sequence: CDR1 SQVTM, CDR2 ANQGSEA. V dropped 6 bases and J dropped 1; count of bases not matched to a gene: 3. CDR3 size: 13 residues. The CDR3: CSVGDRANTEAFF. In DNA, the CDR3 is TGCAGCGTGGGGGACAGGGCGAACACTGAAGCTTTCTTT.

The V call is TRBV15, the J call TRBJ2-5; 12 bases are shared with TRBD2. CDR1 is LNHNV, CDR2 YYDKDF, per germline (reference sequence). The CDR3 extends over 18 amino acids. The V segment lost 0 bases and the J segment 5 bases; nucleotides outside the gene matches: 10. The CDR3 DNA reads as TGTGCCACCAGCAGAGATTATAGGACTAGCGGGGATAGGGAGACCCAGTACTTC. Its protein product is CATSRDYRTSGDRETQYF.

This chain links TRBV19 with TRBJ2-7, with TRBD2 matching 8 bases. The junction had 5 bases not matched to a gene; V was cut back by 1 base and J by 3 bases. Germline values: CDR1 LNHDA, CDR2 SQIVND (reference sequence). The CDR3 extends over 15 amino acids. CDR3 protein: CASSIASGRVYEQYF. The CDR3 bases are TGTGCCAGTAGTATAGCTAGCGGGCGAGTCTACGAGCAGTACTTC.

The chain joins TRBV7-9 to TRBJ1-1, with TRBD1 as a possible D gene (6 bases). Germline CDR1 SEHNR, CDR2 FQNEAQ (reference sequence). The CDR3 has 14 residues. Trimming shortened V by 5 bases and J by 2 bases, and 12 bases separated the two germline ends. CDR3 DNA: TGTGCCAGCAGCCCTCCGGACAGTAACACTGAAGCTTTCTTT. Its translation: CASSPPDSNTEAFF.

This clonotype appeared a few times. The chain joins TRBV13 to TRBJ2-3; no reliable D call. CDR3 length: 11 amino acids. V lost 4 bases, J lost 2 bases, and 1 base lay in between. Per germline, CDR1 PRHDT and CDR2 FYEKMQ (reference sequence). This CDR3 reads CASSSTDTQYF. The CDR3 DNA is TGTGCCAGCAGCTCCACAGATACGCAGTATTTT.

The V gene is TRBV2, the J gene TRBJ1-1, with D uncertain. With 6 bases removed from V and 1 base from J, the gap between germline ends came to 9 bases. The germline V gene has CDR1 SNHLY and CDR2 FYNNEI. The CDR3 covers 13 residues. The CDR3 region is CASRPQRNTEAFF. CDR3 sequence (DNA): TGTGCCAGCAGGCCCCAGAGGAACACTGAAGCTTTCTTT.

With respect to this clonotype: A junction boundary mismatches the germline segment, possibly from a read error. CDR3 sequence (DNA): TGCGCCAGCAGCCTTGGGGGGGATCTATTCACAGATACGCAGTGTTTT. Translated, it gives CASSLGGDLFTDTQCF. The chain is built from TRBV4-1 and TRBJ2-3; 7 positions agree with TRBD2. The CDR3 runs to 16 residues. Germline CDR1 and CDR2: MGHRA and YSYEKL.

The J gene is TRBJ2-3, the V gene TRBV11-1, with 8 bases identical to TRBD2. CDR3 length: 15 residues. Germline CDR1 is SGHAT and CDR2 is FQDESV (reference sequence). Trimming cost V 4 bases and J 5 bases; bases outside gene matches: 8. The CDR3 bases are TGTGCCAGCAGCTATTCGGGGGGGCAGAGAGATACGCAGTATTTT. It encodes CASSYSGGQRDTQYF.

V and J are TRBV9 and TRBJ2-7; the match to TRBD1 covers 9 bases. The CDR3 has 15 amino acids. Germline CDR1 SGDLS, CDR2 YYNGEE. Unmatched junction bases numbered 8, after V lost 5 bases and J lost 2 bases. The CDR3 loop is CASRERRQGAYEQYF. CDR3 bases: TGTGCCAGCAGGGAGCGGAGACAGGGGGCCTACGAGCAGTACTTC.

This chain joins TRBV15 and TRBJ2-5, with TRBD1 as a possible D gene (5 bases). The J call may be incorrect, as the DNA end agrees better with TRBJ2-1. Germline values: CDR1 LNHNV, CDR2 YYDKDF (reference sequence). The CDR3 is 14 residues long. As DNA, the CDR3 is TGTGCCACCAGCAGAGATAGGGGCTCTAGAGAGCAGTTCTTC. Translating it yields CATSRDRGSREQFF.

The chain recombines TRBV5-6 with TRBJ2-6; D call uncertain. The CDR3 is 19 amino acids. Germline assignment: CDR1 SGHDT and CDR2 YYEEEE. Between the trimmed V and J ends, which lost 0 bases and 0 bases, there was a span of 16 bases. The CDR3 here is CASSLALDTHHSGANVLTF. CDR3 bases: TGTGCCAGCAGCTTGGCCCTAGACACTCACCACTCTGGGGCCAACGTCCTGACTTTC.

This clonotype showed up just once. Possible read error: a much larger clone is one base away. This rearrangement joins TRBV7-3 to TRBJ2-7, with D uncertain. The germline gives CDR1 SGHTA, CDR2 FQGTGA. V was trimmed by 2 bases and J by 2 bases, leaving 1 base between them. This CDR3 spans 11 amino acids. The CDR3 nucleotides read TGTGCCAGCAGCTTACCCTACGAGCAGTACTTC. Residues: CASSLPYEQYF. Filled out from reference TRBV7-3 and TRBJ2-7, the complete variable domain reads GAGVSQTPSNKVTEKGKYVELRCDPISGHTALYWYRQSLGQGPEFLIYFQGTGAADDSGLPNDRFFAVRPEGSVSTLKIQRTERGDSAVYLCASSLPYEQYFGPGTRLTVT.